A single TCR beta chain is shown here with its context. Libraries were prepared by immunoSEQ multiplex PCR; TCRdb keeps only in-frame clonotypes and omits some of them. Of tens of thousands of clones in the sample, approximately 85% were seen once. This CDR3 is built from 12 residues. Between the trimmed V and J ends, which lost 7 bases and 4 bases, there was a span of 10 bases. Germline V gives CDR1 MNHEY, CDR2 SMNVEV (reference sequence). This sample is drawn from a study of T cell responses to AZD1222 COVID-19 vaccine. The TCR was taken from an adult in good health. The starting material was peripheral blood, obtained on day 0 of AZD1222 vaccination. The chain has TRBV27 and TRBJ1-2, with D unclear. CDR3 sequence reads: CASMPAGYGYTF. The DNA for the CDR3 is TGTGCCAGCATGCCGGCTGGCTATGGCTACACCTTC.